These T cell receptor beta chains were read from a single sample in a study of blood T cells in healthy people across ages. TCRdb used MiXCR to reprocess the 5' RACE reads, holding one entry per CDR3 protein. This table holds hundreds of thousands of distinct CDR3 sequences, 20% to 25% found once. Sequencing was carried out using blood. These receptors were obtained from a man between 65 and 85 years old in good health. CDR3s include the opening cysteine and the closing phenylalanine or tryptophan. D genes are given only for firm matches. Expanded clones are given a class, and other clones once, few, many or no size at all.

D gene: NA
J gene: TRBJ2-3
V gene: TRBV11-2
clone size: few
CDR3 DNA: TGTGCCAGCAGCCCCTCCGGGACTACAGATACGCAGTATTTT
CDR3 protein: CASSPSGTTDTQYF

D gene: NA
J gene: TRBJ2-7
V gene: TRBV2
clone size: NA
CDR3 DNA: TGTGCCAGCAGTGAACAGGGTCTGGGCGAGCAGTACTTC
CDR3 protein: CASSEQGLGEQYF

D gene: NA
J gene: TRBJ2-3
V gene: TRBV20-1
clone size: few
CDR3 DNA: TGCAGTGCTACGACTAGTAAAGATACGCAGTATTTT
CDR3 protein: CSATTSKDTQYF

D gene: NA
J gene: TRBJ1-2
V gene: TRBV6-5
clone size: NA
CDR3 DNA: TGTGCCAGCAGTTACTCGGTGGCAGGGAGCTATGGCTACACCTTC
CDR3 protein: CASSYSVAGSYGYTF

D gene: TRBD1
J gene: TRBJ1-4
V gene: TRBV3-1
clone size: few
CDR3 DNA: TGTGCCAGCAGCTTCCACCCGGGACAGGGGGTTGAAAAACTGTTTTTT
CDR3 protein: CASSFHPGQGVEKLFF

D gene: TRBD1
J gene: TRBJ1-2
V gene: TRBV28
clone size: NA
CDR3 DNA: TGTGCCAGCAGTCCCGGGACAGGGGGTTTGGATGGCTACACCTTC
CDR3 protein: CASSPGTGGLDGYTF

D gene: NA
J gene: TRBJ2-3
V gene: TRBV20-1
clone size: many
CDR3 DNA: TGCAGTGCTAGAGAGCTGGACTTCGGGGAGACAGATACGCAGTATTTT
CDR3 protein: CSARELDFGETDTQYF

D gene: NA
J gene: TRBJ2-7
V gene: TRBV2
clone size: NA
CDR3 DNA: TGTGCCAGCACCCTAGAGGGCCGCCAGTTGGCCTACGAGCAGTACTTC
CDR3 protein: CASTLEGRQLAYEQYF

D gene: NA
J gene: TRBJ2-5
V gene: TRBV5-1
clone size: NA
CDR3 DNA: TGCGCCAGCAGCTTTGTCCAAGGAGAGACCCAGTACTTC
CDR3 protein: CASSFVQGETQYF

D gene: NA
J gene: TRBJ2-1
V gene: TRBV25-1
clone size: few
CDR3 DNA: TGTGCCAGCAGTGATGACCAGGGCAAGAATGAGCAGTTCTTC
CDR3 protein: CASSDDQGKNEQFF

D gene: TRBD1
J gene: TRBJ2-1
V gene: TRBV18
clone size: NA
CDR3 DNA: TGTGCCAGCTCACAGTACGGGACAGGTCACAATGAGCAGTTCTTC
CDR3 protein: CASSQYGTGHNEQFF

D gene: TRBD1
J gene: TRBJ1-2
V gene: TRBV4-1
clone size: NA
CDR3 DNA: TGCGCCAGCAGCCTCGGGACAGCGTCTAACTATGGCTACACCTTC
CDR3 protein: CASSLGTASNYGYTF

D gene: TRBD2
J gene: TRBJ2-3
V gene: TRBV6-5
clone size: NA
CDR3 DNA: TGTGCCAGCAGTTACTTAGAGCGGGAGAGGGGTACGCAGTATTTT
CDR3 protein: CASSYLERERGTQYF

D gene: NA
J gene: TRBJ2-1
V gene: TRBV3-1
clone size: NA
CDR3 DNA: TGTGCCAGCAGCCAAGGGGACGGGAGAGGGTACAATGAGCAGTTCTTC
CDR3 protein: CASSQGDGRGYNEQFF

D gene: NA
J gene: TRBJ1-5
V gene: TRBV10-2
clone size: NA
CDR3 DNA: TGCGCCAGCAGTGAGGGGGGTGACAATCAGCCCCAGCATTTT
CDR3 protein: CASSEGGDNQPQHF

D gene: NA
J gene: TRBJ2-5
V gene: TRBV11-2
clone size: few
CDR3 DNA: TGTGCCAGCAGCTTTCAGGTCGGGATTGAGGAGACCCAGTACTTC
CDR3 protein: CASSFQVGIEETQYF

D gene: NA
J gene: TRBJ2-3
V gene: TRBV25-1
clone size: NA
CDR3 DNA: TGTGCCAGCAGTTTTGCCAGACCTAGCACAGATACGCAGTATTTT
CDR3 protein: CASSFARPSTDTQYF

D gene: NA
J gene: TRBJ1-1
V gene: TRBV18
clone size: few
CDR3 DNA: TGTGCCAGCTCACCACCGACAGGCGACACTGAAGCTTTCTTT
CDR3 protein: CASSPPTGDTEAFF

D gene: NA
J gene: TRBJ2-1
V gene: TRBV20-1
clone size: few
CDR3 DNA: TGCAGTGCTCCCCCTAGCGAACCCTCCTACAATGAGCAGTTCTTC
CDR3 protein: CSAPPSEPSYNEQFF

D gene: TRBD1
J gene: TRBJ2-5
V gene: TRBV5-1
clone size: NA
CDR3 DNA: TGCGCCAGCAGCTTGGCCCAAGGGGGCGGGTTAGTAGAGACCCAGTACTTC
CDR3 protein: CASSLAQGGGLVETQYF

D gene: NA
J gene: TRBJ1-2
V gene: TRBV20-1
clone size: few
CDR3 DNA: TGCAGTGCTAGTCCTCCGGGCGGCTATGGCTACACCTTC
CDR3 protein: CSASPPGGYGYTF

D gene: NA
J gene: TRBJ1-5
V gene: TRBV7-2
clone size: few
CDR3 DNA: TGTGCCAGCAGCTTACTTGGGAGTGGTCAGCCCCAGCATTTT
CDR3 protein: CASSLLGSGQPQHF

D gene: NA
J gene: TRBJ1-2
V gene: TRBV7-3
clone size: NA
CDR3 DNA: TGTGCCAGCAGCTTCAGCTGGACCGTCGACGAATACTATGGCTACACCTTC
CDR3 protein: CASSFSWTVDEYYGYTF

D gene: NA
J gene: TRBJ2-5
V gene: TRBV4-1
clone size: few
CDR3 DNA: TGCGCCAGCAGCCAAGGGCTCCTTAAAGAGACCCAGTACTTC
CDR3 protein: CASSQGLLKETQYF

D gene: NA
J gene: TRBJ2-7
V gene: TRBV28
clone size: NA
CDR3 DNA: TGTGCCAGCAGTCCCTCCGGACAGTTTTACGAGCAGTACTTC
CDR3 protein: CASSPSGQFYEQYF

D gene: NA
J gene: TRBJ1-5
V gene: TRBV20-1
clone size: NA
CDR3 DNA: TGCAGTGCTAGGTTAGGCGCCGGCAATCAGCCCCAGCATTTT
CDR3 protein: CSARLGAGNQPQHF

D gene: TRBD2
J gene: TRBJ2-3
V gene: TRBV27
clone size: few
CDR3 DNA: TGTGCCAGCACTCTTTCAAGCGGGAGGGCAGATACGCAGTATTTT
CDR3 protein: CASTLSSGRADTQYF

D gene: NA
J gene: TRBJ2-5
V gene: TRBV20-1
clone size: many
CDR3 DNA: TGCAGTGCCAGCCGGACAGCACAAGAGACCCAGTACTTC
CDR3 protein: CSASRTAQETQYF

D gene: NA
J gene: TRBJ1-2
V gene: TRBV4-2
clone size: NA
CDR3 DNA: TGTGCCAGCAGCCAAGATTTCCGGTCCAACTATGGCTACACCTTC
CDR3 protein: CASSQDFRSNYGYTF

D gene: NA
J gene: TRBJ2-7
V gene: TRBV20-1
clone size: once
CDR3 DNA: TGCAGTGCGGCCCAAGTCCCCAAGCAGTACTTC
CDR3 protein: CSAAQVPKQYF

D gene: TRBD1
J gene: TRBJ1-4
V gene: TRBV15
clone size: NA
CDR3 DNA: TGTGCCACCAGCTTTGACAGGGGTGCTGAAAAACTGTTTTTT
CDR3 protein: CATSFDRGAEKLFF

D gene: NA
J gene: TRBJ2-1
V gene: TRBV7-9
clone size: NA
CDR3 DNA: TGTGCCAGCAGCCTAACCGAGGGAAACTACAATGAACAGTTCTTC
CDR3 protein: CASSLTEGNYNEQFF

D gene: NA
J gene: TRBJ2-1
V gene: TRBV9
clone size: many
CDR3 DNA: TGTGCCAGCAGCGTAGGGGGAGACAATGAGCAGTTCTTC
CDR3 protein: CASSVGGDNEQFF

D gene: TRBD2
J gene: TRBJ2-3
V gene: TRBV9
clone size: few
CDR3 DNA: TGTGCCAGCAGCGTAGGGCTAGCGGGGGCCGCCACAGATACGCAGTATTTT
CDR3 protein: CASSVGLAGAATDTQYF

D gene: TRBD2
J gene: TRBJ2-3
V gene: TRBV9
clone size: NA
CDR3 DNA: TGTGCCAGCAGCGGGGGACTAGCATTCCGCACAGATACGCAGTATTTT
CDR3 protein: CASSGGLAFRTDTQYF

D gene: NA
J gene: TRBJ2-3
V gene: TRBV11-2
clone size: few
CDR3 DNA: TGTGCCAGCAGCTTAGGTGGCATTAGGGCAGATACGCAGTATTTT
CDR3 protein: CASSLGGIRADTQYF

D gene: TRBD1
J gene: TRBJ1-2
V gene: TRBV14
clone size: few
CDR3 DNA: TGTGCCAGCAGCCTTCAGACAGGGGGGACTGGCTACACCTTC
CDR3 protein: CASSLQTGGTGYTF

D gene: NA
J gene: TRBJ2-1
V gene: TRBV20-1
clone size: NA
CDR3 DNA: TGCAGTGCTAGAGATCCGACTAGAGGGGATGGGCAGTTCTTC
CDR3 protein: CSARDPTRGDGQFF

D gene: TRBD1
J gene: TRBJ2-1
V gene: TRBV5-4
clone size: NA
CDR3 DNA: TGTGCCAGCAGCTTGGCCCCAGGGGGCTCTTTCAATGAGCAGTTCTTC
CDR3 protein: CASSLAPGGSFNEQFF

D gene: NA
J gene: TRBJ2-5
V gene: TRBV7-9
clone size: NA
CDR3 DNA: TGTGCCAGCAGCTTAGTGACAGGAAGCATTACCCAGTACTTC
CDR3 protein: CASSLVTGSITQYF

D gene: NA
J gene: TRBJ2-1
V gene: TRBV6-5
clone size: few
CDR3 DNA: TGTGCCAGCAGTCCGCGACCCGAAAGCTATGAGCAGTTCTTC
CDR3 protein: CASSPRPESYEQFF